The 27 T cell receptor beta chains reported below all come from one sample, sequenced in a study of PD-1 blockade in classical Hodgkin lymphoma. Assay: immunoSEQ multiplex PCR; the TCRdb copy retains only in-frame clones and omits some. The sample includes 80,000 to 100,000 clones, 90% to 95% seen only once; the top ten take 1.5% to 2.5%. Sample time point: cycle 4 day 1 (C4D1), after less than seven weeks of nivolumab. Each patient relapsed following autologous stem cell transplantation, and prior brentuximab vedotin exposure differed. This specimen consisted of peripheral blood mononuclear cells (PBMCs), obtained before the fourth cycle of nivolumab. All receptors derive from a human donor with classical Hodgkin lymphoma.

The genes are TRBV7-9 and TRBJ2-1, with TRBD2 identical over 10 bases. Trimming cost V 1 base and J 2 bases; bases outside gene matches: 5. The germline V gene has CDR1 SEHNR and CDR2 FQNEAQ (reference sequence). This CDR3 comprises 17 residues. DNA for the CDR3: TGTGCCAGCAGCTTAGGTCGACTAGCGGGCCCCTACAATGAGCAGTTCTTC. Encoded protein: CASSLGRLAGPYNEQFF.

The V gene is TRBV28, the J gene TRBJ1-5; D call uncertain. Trimming cost V 3 bases and J 5 bases, with 5 bases left between them. The CDR3 is made up of 12 amino acids. Looked up from germline, CDR1 is MDHEN and CDR2 is SYDVKM. CDR3 nucleotide sequence: TGTGCCAGCAGTTTCGTGGATCAGCCCCAGCATTTT. This sequence encodes CASSFVDQPQHF.

The V and J genes are TRBV5-1 and TRBJ2-2, with TRBD1 matching 7 bases. CDR3 size: 15 residues. Germline values: CDR1 SGHRS, CDR2 YFSETQ. After removal of 2 bases from V and 4 bases from J, the junction contained 5 bases not matched to a gene. CDR3 region: CASSLGGRGTGELFF. In DNA, the CDR3 is TGCGCCAGCAGCTTAGGGGGCAGGGGCACCGGGGAGCTGTTTTTT.

This clone appeared once. The chain recombines TRBV30 with TRBJ1-5; D is unresolved. This CDR3 spans 15 amino acids. Germline V gene sequence: CDR1 GTSNPN, CDR2 SVGIG (reference sequence). Trimming shortened V by 4 bases and J by 2 bases, and 15 bases separated the two germline ends. CDR3 loop: CAWKEGGSCNQPQHF. CDR3 bases: TGTGCCTGGAAGGAGGGAGGGTCGTGCAATCAGCCCCAGCATTTT.

The CDR3: CASSQGQVTYEQYF. Here the CDR3 DNA reads TGTGCCAGCAGCCAGGGACAGGTTACCTACGAGCAGTACTTC. J is TRBJ2-7 and V is TRBV14, with 8 bases lining up with TRBD1. With V trimmed by 3 bases and J by 2 bases, 3 bases remained unmatched. Looked up from germline, CDR1 is SGHDN and CDR2 is FVKESK. This CDR3 contains 14 residues.

The chain recombines TRBV7-6 with TRBJ2-6, with a tentative D call TRBD2 (6 bases). V lost 2 bases, J lost 0 bases, and 8 bases lay in between. The CDR3 loop spans 16 amino acids. Germline lookup yields CDR1 SGHVS and CDR2 FNYEAQ. The CDR3 DNA sequence: TGTGCCAGCAGCTTATGGGGGGTCTCTGGGGCCAACGTCCTGACTTTC. Its translation: CASSLWGVSGANVLTF. Supplemented by reference TRBV7-6 and TRBJ2-6, the full variable domain reads GAGVSQSPRYKVTKRGQDVALRCDPISGHVSLYWYRQALGQGPEFLTYFNYEAQQDKSGLPNDRFSAERPEGSISTLTIQRTEQRDSAMYRCASSLWGVSGANVLTFGAGSRLTVL.

This chain joins TRBV18 and TRBJ1-2, with D uncertain. Trimming removed 2 bases from V and 4 bases from J, with 11 bases in between. CDR1 KGHSH and CDR2 LQKENI come from the germline V gene. This CDR3 is built from 14 residues. As DNA, the CDR3 is TGTGCCAGCTCACCATCAGGACGGTTCTATGGCTACACCTTC. It translates to CASSPSGRFYGYTF. Full variable domain (remainder filled in from reference TRBV18 and TRBJ1-2): NAGVMQNPRHLVRRRGQEARLRCSPMKGHSHVYWYRQLPEEGLKFMVYLQKENIIDESGMPKERFSAEFPKEGPSILRIQQVVRGDSAAYFCASSPSGRFYGYTFGSGTRLTVV.

The J gene is TRBJ2-1, the V gene TRBV7-9; 7 bases fit TRBD2. J was trimmed by 13 bases and V by 4 bases; bases with no gene match: 4. The CDR3 contains 11 residues. The V gene's germline CDR1 is SEHNR and CDR2 FQNEAQ (reference sequence). The CDR3 DNA follows: TGTGCCAGCAGCTCGACTAGCCCACAGTTCTTC. As protein: CASSSTSPQFF.

This clone was detected only once. The chain carries TRBV28 and TRBJ2-7, with D perhaps TRBD2 (6 bases). Germline V gene sequence: CDR1 MDHEN, CDR2 SYDVKM. V was trimmed by 4 bases and J by 3 bases, leaving 13 bases between them. The CDR3 consists of 14 residues. CDR3 in DNA: TGTGCCAGCAGTTGGGCCAGGGAGGTCTACGAGCAGTACTTC. Translating it yields CASSWAREVYEQYF.

V and J are TRBV10-2 and TRBJ2-3, with a tentative D call TRBD2 (5 bases). This CDR3 has 14 residues. Trimming stripped 7 bases from V and 2 bases from J, with 13 bases between. CDR1 and CDR2 from the germline V gene are WSHSY and SAAADI. The DNA for the CDR3 is TGCGCCAGCACGCGGGTGGCTGTCACAGATACGCAGTATTTT. Protein: CASTRVAVTDTQYF.

The chain employs TRBV6-1 and TRBJ1-4; TRBD1 might be the D (5 bases). The CDR3 covers 15 residues. Trimming took off 2 bases at V and 3 bases at J, with 10 bases between the two ends. Germline values: CDR1 MNHNS, CDR2 SASEGT. DNA of the CDR3: TGTGCCAGCAGTGAATATCAGGGCTCTAATGAAAAACTGTTTTTT. Its protein is CASSEYQGSNEKLFF.

This clone is labeled medium-sized. The V and J genes are TRBV28 and TRBJ1-5; maybe TRBD1 (5 bases). The CDR3 totals 16 residues. In germline, CDR1 is MDHEN, CDR2 SYDVKM. The ends were cut back, 4 bases at V and 1 base at J, with 14 bases in the middle. Here the CDR3 DNA reads TGTGCCAGCAGTTCCCCCCAAAGACAGAGCAATCAGCCCCAGCATTTT. Protein: CASSSPQRQSNQPQHF.

The chain couples TRBV7-3 to TRBJ2-2; 8 nucleotides line up with TRBD2. The CDR3 spans 13 residues. V lost 9 bases and J lost 1; bases outside the gene matches: 1. Germline V lookup: CDR1 SGHTA, CDR2 FQGTGA. For the CDR3, the DNA is TGTGCCAGTACTAGCGGGAACACCGGGGAGCTGTTTTTT. Protein product: CASTSGNTGELFF.

This rearrangement joins TRBV11-3 to TRBJ1-1; 8 bases fit TRBD1. Germline loops: CDR1 SGHNT, CDR2 YENEEA. Trimming removed 5 bases from V and 4 bases from J; junction bases left unmatched: 9. The CDR3 length is 15 residues. CDR3 protein: CASSPGYRGSTEAFF. CDR3 DNA: TGTGCCAGCAGCCCTGGGTACAGGGGGAGCACTGAAGCTTTCTTT.

The chain employs TRBV4-1 and TRBJ2-7; 10 bases map to TRBD1. This CDR3 comprises 15 residues. Trimming removed 1 base from V and 0 bases from J; junction bases left unmatched: 0. Germline-derived CDR1 and CDR2 are MGHRA and YSYEKL. The CDR3: CASSQGQGASYEQYF. DNA for the CDR3: TGCGCCAGCAGCCAAGGACAGGGGGCCTCCTACGAGCAGTACTTC.

The V gene is TRBV7-3, the J gene TRBJ2-1; 10 positions match TRBD1. Looked up from germline, CDR1 is SGHTA and CDR2 is FQGTGA. V lost 5 bases and J lost 7; bases outside the gene matches: 14. This CDR3 spans 17 amino acids. CDR3 protein: CASSPRGGDRGRNEQFF. The DNA of the CDR3 is TGTGCCAGCAGCCCCCGGGGGGGGGACAGGGGTAGGAATGAGCAGTTCTTC.

This clone was recorded once. The chain uses TRBV27 and TRBJ2-2; a weak D match, TRBD1 (5 bases). The CDR3 is 15 amino acids. Per the germline V gene, CDR1 is MNHEY and CDR2 is SMNVEV (reference sequence). The ends were cut back, 0 bases at V and 4 bases at J, with 9 bases in the middle. CDR3 nucleotide sequence: TGTGCCAGCAGTTTATCGCAAACAGGCACCGGGGAGCTGTTTTTT. Its protein product is CASSLSQTGTGELFF.

This rearrangement joins TRBV4-1 to TRBJ2-7; D may be TRBD1 or TRBD2 (6 bases each). CDR3 length equals 15 residues. Per the germline V gene, CDR1 is MGHRA and CDR2 is YSYEKL. The V and J ends lost 4 bases and 2 bases respectively, with 15 bases between them. CDR3 DNA sequence: TGCGCCAGCAGCCTCCGCGTAGGGGGGACCTACGAGCAGTACTTC. This gives the protein CASSLRVGGTYEQYF.

The V and J genes are TRBV15 and TRBJ2-3; 11 bases fit TRBD2. From germline, CDR1 is LNHNV and CDR2 YYDKDF (reference sequence). Unmatched junction bases numbered 4, after V lost 5 bases and J lost 0 bases. The CDR3 loop spans 16 amino acids. CDR3: CATSARTSGSTDTQYF. The CDR3 nucleotides read TGTGCCACCAGCGCCCGGACTAGCGGGAGCACAGATACGCAGTATTTT.

The chain joins TRBV7-8 to TRBJ2-5; the match to TRBD1 covers 9 bases. V dropped 5 bases and J dropped 2; count of bases not matched to a gene: 6. The CDR3 contains 15 residues. Germline V gene sequence: CDR1 SGHVS, CDR2 FQNEAQ. CDR3 sequence reads: CASSNPTGGQETQYF. In DNA, the CDR3 is TGTGCCAGCAGCAACCCGACAGGGGGGCAAGAGACCCAGTACTTC. Complete variable domain (other parts from reference TRBV7-8 and TRBJ2-5): GAGVSQSPRYKVAKRGQDVALRCDPISGHVSLFWYQQALGQGPEFLTYFQNEAQLDKSGLPSDRFFAERPEGSVSTLKIQRTQQEDSAVYLCASSNPTGGQETQYFGPGTRLLVL.

The chain has TRBV7-3 and TRBJ2-1, with 15 bases matching TRBD2. J was trimmed by 10 bases and V by 5 bases; bases with no gene match: 12. The CDR3 contains 17 residues. Germline CDR1 and CDR2: SGHTA and FQGTGA. In DNA, the CDR3 is TGTGCCAGCAGCAAATTGGGGACTAGCGGGAGGCTGGGGGAGCAGTTCTTC. This sequence encodes CASSKLGTSGRLGEQFF.

The chain uses TRBV30 and TRBJ2-7; 9 bases are shared with TRBD1. The V and J ends lost 5 bases and 4 bases, in that order; junction bases with no gene match: 12. The length of the CDR3 is 15 residues. Germline V lookup: CDR1 GTSNPN, CDR2 SVGIG (reference sequence). CDR3 in amino acids: CAWGLYRGPSYEQYF. CDR3 coding DNA: TGTGCCTGGGGACTCTACAGGGGGCCCTCATACGAGCAGTACTTC.

This clone was picked up one time. The chain links TRBV14 to TRBJ1-1, with D tentatively TRBD1 (5 bases). Trimming cost V 1 base and J 11 bases, with 23 bases left between them. Germline V gene sequence: CDR1 SGHDN, CDR2 FVKESK. This CDR3 spans 16 amino acids. CDR3 residues: CASSQGPLTGWMTAFF. In DNA, the CDR3 is TGTGCCAGCAGCCAAGGTCCACTCACAGGTTGGATGACGGCTTTCTTT.

The chain links TRBV10-1 to TRBJ1-1; 8 bases are a match to TRBD1. The CDR3 runs 13 residues. Trimming took 3 bases from V and 5 from J; bases not matched to a gene: 2. Germline CDR1 and CDR2: WNHNN and SYGVQD (reference sequence). The CDR3, as DNA: TGCGCCAGCAGTGACAGGGGGCTTACTGAAGCTTTCTTT. This encodes CASSDRGLTEAFF.

The V and J genes are TRBV19 and TRBJ2-2; no reliable D call. Germline lookup yields CDR1 LNHDA and CDR2 SQIVND (reference sequence). The CDR3 covers 12 residues. Trimming pared 5 bases from V and 5 bases from J, leaving 6 bases between. CDR3 residues: CASSPWTGELFF. The CDR3, as DNA: TGTGCCAGTAGTCCGTGGACCGGGGAGCTGTTTTTT.

Concerning this clone itself: Its ends do not fully match the called genes, so a read error is possible. This chain connects TRBV7-7 to TRBJ1-4; 8 nucleotides align to TRBD1. This CDR3 has 14 amino acids. Germline V gives CDR1 SSHAT, CDR2 FNYEAQ (reference sequence). The CDR3 region has the DNA TGTGCTAGCAGCTCAGGGACAGGAAGGGAAAAACTGTTTTTT. Its translation: CASSSGTGREKLFF.

This clone was seen only once. This rearrangement joins TRBV10-3 to TRBJ2-7; D gene unclear. This CDR3 is built from 11 residues. V gave up 2 bases and J gave up 4 bases, with 3 bases separating them. Germline V gene sequence: CDR1 ENHRY, CDR2 SYGVKD. CDR3 in DNA: TGTGCCATCAGTGAGCTGTACGAGCAGTACTTC. Translating gives CAISELYEQYF.